This TCR beta chain was sequenced in a study of sequential checkpoint blockade in melanoma. Study as a whole: Patients were randomized 1:1 to nivolumab-then-ipilimumab or ipilimumab-then-nivolumab first-line. Twenty-two patients had matched tumor biopsies before treatment and at week 13 after nivolumab or ipilimumab alone.

V gave up 5 bases and J gave up 4 bases; unmatched junction bases: 7. Germline V CDR1 and CDR2: MDHEN, SYDVKM. The CDR3 has 16 residues. Points on this clone: What it binds is unknown.

Findings and caveats of the study: Tumor T-cell fraction and clonality correlated with PD-L1 and CD8+ counts. Response in arm A was associated with pretreatment TIL clonality.

The treatment denotes: randomized to nivolumab then ipilimumab (arm A) or the reverse (arm B). Libraries were prepared by immunoSEQ multiplex PCR; TCRdb keeps only in-frame clonotypes and omits some of them. The data show 5,000 to 6,500 clones, roughly 19% seen once. The sequence was obtained from a human donor with melanoma. This sequence joins TRBV28 and TRBJ2-7; 14 nucleotides line up with TRBD2. Sequences were derived from tumor tissue (inferred from file names), sampled from a patient given nivolumab and ipilimumab in sequence. The CDR3 spells CASSTWTSGGKYEQYF. The DNA for the CDR3 is TGTGCCAGCAGTACTTGGACTAGCGGGGGGAAGTACGAGCAGTACTTC. The whole variable domain, filled in from reference TRBV28 and TRBJ2-7, reads DVKVTQSSRYLVKRTGEKVFLECVQDMDHENMFWYRQDPGLGLRLIYFSYDVKMKEKGDIPEGYSVSREKKERFSLILESASTNQTSMYLCASSTWTSGGKYEQYFGPGTRLTVT.